The source of this T cell receptor (beta chain) is a study of neurological immune-mediated disorders. Study-wide findings and caveats: Sharing of CDR3 amino acid sequences among expanded clones across subjects was absent, suggesting private repertoires in all groups. Patients with HTLV-1-associated myelopathy had the highest level of TCR clonal expansion, whereas patients with multiple sclerosis had the lowest level, falling beneath the level found in healthy controls.

This clonotype was counted many times. The antigen remains undetermined. Synthesis of cDNA was performed by 5'RACE using 10-nucleotide random UMIs. TCRdb re-called the 5' RACE reads with MiXCR, one entry per CDR3 protein. The profile shows about 57,000 distinct CDR3 sequences, about 11% of them singletons. Time point: longitudinal time-point 1 (baseline). The unsorted libraries had their origin in 2 million PBMCs stored at -80 C. Sequencing was done on a sample of PBMCs. The TCR comes from a male donor with HTLV-1-associated myelopathy (HAM/TSP).

The chain's CDR3 is CASSLVASGAGETQYF. The CDR3 bases are TGTGCCAGCAGCTTGGTGGCTAGTGGGGCCGGCGAGACCCAGTACTTC. V is TRBV5-6 and J is TRBJ2-5; maybe TRBD1 (5 bases). The V and J ends lost 0 bases and 5 bases respectively, with 17 bases between them. CDR1 is SGHDT, CDR2 YYEEEE, per germline. The CDR3 is 16 amino acids.